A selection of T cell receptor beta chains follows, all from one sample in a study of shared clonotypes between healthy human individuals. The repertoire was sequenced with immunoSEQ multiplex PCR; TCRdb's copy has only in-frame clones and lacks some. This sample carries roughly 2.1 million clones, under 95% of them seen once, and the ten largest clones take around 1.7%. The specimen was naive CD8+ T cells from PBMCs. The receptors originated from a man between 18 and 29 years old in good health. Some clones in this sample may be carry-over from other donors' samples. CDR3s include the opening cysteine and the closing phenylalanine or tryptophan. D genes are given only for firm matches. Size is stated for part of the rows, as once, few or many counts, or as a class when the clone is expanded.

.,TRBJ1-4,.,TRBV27,TGTGCCAGCAGCTACGTGGGGGCCGGAGCGAAAAAACTGTTTTTT,CASSYVGAGAKKLFF
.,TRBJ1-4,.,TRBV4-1,TGCGCCAGCAGCCAGGACGCCGGGACGGTCCTAAATGAAAAACTGTTTTTT,CASSQDAGTVLNEKLFF
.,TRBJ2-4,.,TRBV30,TGTGCCTGGAGTGCGGGGATAGCCCGGGACATTCAGTACTTC,CAWSAGIARDIQYF
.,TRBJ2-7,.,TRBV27,TGTGCCAGCAGTTACAGCAGCTCCTACGAGCAGTACTTC,CASSYSSSYEQYF
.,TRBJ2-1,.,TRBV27,TGTGCCAGCAGTCGGACAGAGAATGAGCAGTTCTTC,CASSRTENEQFF
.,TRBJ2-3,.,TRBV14,TGTGCCAGCAGCCAAGGAGGGGCTACGCAGTATTTT,CASSQGGATQYF
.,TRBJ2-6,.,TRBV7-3,TGTGCCAGCAGCCTCGGGGGGGCCAACGTCCTGACTTTC,CASSLGGANVLTF
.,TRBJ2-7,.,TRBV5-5,TGTGCCAGCAGCTATCGGAAGGGGGCCTACGAGCAGTACTTC,CASSYRKGAYEQYF
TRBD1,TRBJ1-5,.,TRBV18,TGTGCCAGCTCACCCTCGACAGGGGCCCTCCATCAGCCCCAGCATTTT,CASSPSTGALHQPQHF
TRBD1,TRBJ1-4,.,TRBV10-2,TGCGCCAGCAGTGAGCGGTACAGGGGGTCTGAAAAACTGTTTTTT,CASSERYRGSEKLFF
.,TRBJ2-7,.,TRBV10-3,TGTGCCAGCTCAGAAGGCGACTACGAGCAGTACTTC,CASSEGDYEQYF
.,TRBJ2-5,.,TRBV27,TGTGCCAGCAGTACTGAGACCACGTACCAAGAGACCCAGTACTTC,CASSTETTYQETQYF
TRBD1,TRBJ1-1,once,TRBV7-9,TGTGCCAGCAGCTTGGGGACAGGGGGCGAAGGCACTGAAGCTTTCTTT,CASSLGTGGEGTEAFF
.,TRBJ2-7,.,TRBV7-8,TGTGCCAGCAGCCAAACCCGACAAGAGCAGTACTTC,CASSQTRQEQYF
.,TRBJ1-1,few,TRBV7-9,TGTGCCAGCAGCTTATTCGCGGATACTGAAGCTTTCTTT,CASSLFADTEAFF
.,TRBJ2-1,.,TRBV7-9,TGTGCCAGCAGCTTGGCCTTAGCGATTATAGGCCTCTACAATGAGCAGTTCTTC,CASSLALAIIGLYNEQFF
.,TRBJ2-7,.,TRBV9,TGTGCCAGCAGCGTAGGAGGGTATGATTACGAGCAGTACTTC,CASSVGGYDYEQYF
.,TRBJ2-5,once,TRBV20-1,TGCAGTGCTAGAGTCTTACCAGGGCAGTACTTC,CSARVLPGQYF
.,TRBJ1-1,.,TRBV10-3,TGTGCCATCAGTGAGTCGTTTGAACTACAGGTAGGAGCTTTCTTT,CAISESFELQVGAFF
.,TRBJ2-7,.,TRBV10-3,TGTGCCATCAGCCCGGGGGCGTACGAGCAGTACTTC,CAISPGAYEQYF
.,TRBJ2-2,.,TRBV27,TGTGCCAGCAGTTTACACAGGGTGGGCACCGGGGAGCTGTTTTTT,CASSLHRVGTGELFF
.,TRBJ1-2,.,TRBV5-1,TGCGCCAGCAGCTTGGGGTCATCTACAACGGGCTACACCTTC,CASSLGSSTTGYTF
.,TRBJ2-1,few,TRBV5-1,TGCGCCAGCACGGTCCCAGGGAGGAACAATGAGCAGTTCTTC,CASTVPGRNNEQFF
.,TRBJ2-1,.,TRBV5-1,TGCGCCAGCAGCCTGCTAGGGGTTCGCAATGAGCAGTTCTTC,CASSLLGVRNEQFF
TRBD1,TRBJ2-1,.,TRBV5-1,TGCGCCAGCAGCCCGACAGGGGATCTCTACAATGAGCAGTTCTTC,CASSPTGDLYNEQFF
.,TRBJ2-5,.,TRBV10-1,TGCGCCAGCAGTAGGGATCAAGAGACCCAGTACTTC,CASSRDQETQYF
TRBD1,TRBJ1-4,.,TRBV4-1,TGCGCCAGCAGCCAAGACCGGGGGCAGGGGGAAACTAATGAAAAACTGTTTTTT,CASSQDRGQGETNEKLFF
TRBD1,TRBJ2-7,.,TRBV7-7,TGTGCCAGCAGCCCCGACAGGGGTGGGTACGAGCAGTACTTC,CASSPDRGGYEQYF
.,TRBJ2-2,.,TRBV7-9,TGTGCCAGCAGCCCCCCCGGGGAGCTGTTTTTT,CASSPPGELFF
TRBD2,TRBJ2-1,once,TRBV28,TGTGCCAGCAGTTTATCCCCTAGCGGGAGTAATACATACAATGAGCAGTTCTTC,CASSLSPSGSNTYNEQFF
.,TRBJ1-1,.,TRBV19,TGTGCCAGTAGTGTCAGGGGAATGAACACTGAAGCTTTCTTT,CASSVRGMNTEAFF
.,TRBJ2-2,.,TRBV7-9,TGTGCCAGCAGCTTATCGGGGGCGGCGAACACCGGGGAGCTGTTTTTT,CASSLSGAANTGELFF
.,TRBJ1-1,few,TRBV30,TGTGCCTGGAGTGTAACAGTGAACACTGAAGCTTTCTTT,CAWSVTVNTEAFF
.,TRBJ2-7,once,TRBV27,TGTGCCAGCAGTCCACGGGACTGGCCCTACGAGCAGTACTTC,CASSPRDWPYEQYF
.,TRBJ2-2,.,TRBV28,TGTGCCAGCCTGGGTCTCGACAGACCGAACACCGGGGAGCTGTTTTTT,CASLGLDRPNTGELFF
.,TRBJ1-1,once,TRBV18,TGTGCCAGCTCACCAGGACGGAACACTGAAGCTTTCTTT,CASSPGRNTEAFF
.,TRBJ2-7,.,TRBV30,TGTGCCTGGAGATCAGGTTTTGAGCAGTACTTC,CAWRSGFEQYF
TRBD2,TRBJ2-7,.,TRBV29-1,TGCAGCGTTGAAGATATCGGTCGTGGGACTAGTTTTCACGAGCAGTACTTC,CSVEDIGRGTSFHEQYF
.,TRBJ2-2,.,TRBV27,TGTGCCAGCAGTTCCGGTAGGCCTCTTCTTTTCGCGAACACCGGGGAGCTGTTTTTT,CASSSGRPLLFANTGELFF
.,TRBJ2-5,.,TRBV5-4,TGTGCCAGCAGCTCCGCGGGTTGGGAGACCCAGTACTTC,CASSSAGWETQYF
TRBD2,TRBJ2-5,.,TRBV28,TGTGCCAGCAGACACACAGCGGGAGCTGGCCCGGAGACCCAGTACTTC,CASRHTAGAGPETQYF
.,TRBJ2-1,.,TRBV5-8,TGTGCCAGCACGGGGCTGTTGTTTGAGCAGTTCTTC,CASTGLLFEQFF
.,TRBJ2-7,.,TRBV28,TGTGCCATAGCAGGGGGGACCTACGAGCAGTACTTC,CAIAGGTYEQYF
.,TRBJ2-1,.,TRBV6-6,TGTGCCAGCAGTTCAGGCGTAAATGAGCAGTTCTTC,CASSSGVNEQFF
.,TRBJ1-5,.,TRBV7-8,TGTGCCAGCAGCTTAGACCGGCAGAAAATTAGCAATCAGCCCCAGCATTTT,CASSLDRQKISNQPQHF
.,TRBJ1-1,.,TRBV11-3,TGTGCCAGCAGCTTGGCGGTTGGGACTGAAGCTTTCTTT,CASSLAVGTEAFF
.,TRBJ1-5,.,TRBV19,TGTGCCAGCACGGAGATAGCAGGGTTTAATAGCAATCAGCCCCAGCATTTT,CASTEIAGFNSNQPQHF
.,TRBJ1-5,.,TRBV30,TGTGCCTGGAGCGAGAACCGCAATCAGCCCCAGCATTTT,CAWSENRNQPQHF
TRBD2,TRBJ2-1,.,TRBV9,TGTGCCAGCAGTGCGGGAGCGGGAGGGTTATACAATGAGCAGTTCTTC,CASSAGAGGLYNEQFF
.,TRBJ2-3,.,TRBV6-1,TGTGCCAGCAAGGATTGGACATTTAGCACAGATACGCAGTATTTT,CASKDWTFSTDTQYF